This T cell receptor beta chain was recorded in a study of cytomegalovirus exposure and HLA in healthy donors. The germline CDR1 and CDR2 sequences are MNHNS and SASEGT. The CDR3 sequence is 15 residues long. V lost 7 bases and J lost 4; bases outside the gene matches: 8. As to this clone: The antigen remains undetermined.

Researchers ran the PCR with 60 Vbeta and 13 Jbeta primers. Sequencing used immunoSEQ multiplex PCR; TCRdb keeps in-frame clones, though not all of them. The repertoire includes about 210,000 clones, approximately 80% of them detected once, and 3.4% sits in the top ten. General study findings and limits: Exclusion as indistinguishable affected some V segments, including TRBV6-2 and TRBV6-3.

The clonotype was recovered from a man aged 35 to 55 in good health and CMV-seropositive. The chain carries TRBV6-1 and TRBJ2-7; 12 bases are shared with TRBD1. Sequencing input: PBMCs. The CDR3 here is CASTSGTGGLYEQYF. The CDR3 DNA follows: TGTGCCAGCACCTCTGGGACAGGGGGCTTGTACGAGCAGTACTTC.